This T cell receptor (beta chain) was identified during a study of T cells in Graves' hyperthyroidism and ophthalmopathy. Findings and caveats of the study: Ophthalmopathy cases were set apart from stable hyperthyroidism by a 13 V-J model.

Trimming pared 2 bases from V and 3 bases from J, leaving 6 bases between. In germline, CDR1 is SGHRS, CDR2 YFSETQ. The CDR3 is 13 residues long. Fresh peripheral blood, around 11 ml of it, supplied the PBMCs. The investigators amplified TCR beta CDR3 regions from RNA transcripts. TCR CDR3 underwent first-round RT-PCR with the HTBI primer set. A single record per CDR3 protein comes from TCRdb applying MiXCR to the multiplex PCR reads. The top ten hold roughly 3.5% of the sample, which has 380,000 or so distinct CDR3 sequences, roughly 19% seen once. This clonotype appeared many times. The antigen remains unidentified.

The sample consisted of blood. The receptor comes from a young woman with Graves' hyperthyroidism. The V call is TRBV5-1, the J call TRBJ1-5; no clear D gene. The CDR3 bases are TGCGCCAGCAGCTTTGCGGCCAATCAGCCCCAGCATTTT. Residues: CASSFAANQPQHF.